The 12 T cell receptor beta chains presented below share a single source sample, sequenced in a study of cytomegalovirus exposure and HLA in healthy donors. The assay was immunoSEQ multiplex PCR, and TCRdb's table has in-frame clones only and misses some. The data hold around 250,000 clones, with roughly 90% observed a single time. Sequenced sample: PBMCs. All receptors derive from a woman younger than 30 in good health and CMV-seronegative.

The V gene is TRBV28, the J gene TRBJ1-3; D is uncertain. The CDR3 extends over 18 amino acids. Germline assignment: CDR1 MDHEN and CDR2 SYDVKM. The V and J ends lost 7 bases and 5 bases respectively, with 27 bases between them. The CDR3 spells CASTTQVVSRSPRNTIYF. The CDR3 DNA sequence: TGTGCCAGCACCACCCAGGTTGTCTCCCGGTCACCTCGAAACACCATATATTTT.

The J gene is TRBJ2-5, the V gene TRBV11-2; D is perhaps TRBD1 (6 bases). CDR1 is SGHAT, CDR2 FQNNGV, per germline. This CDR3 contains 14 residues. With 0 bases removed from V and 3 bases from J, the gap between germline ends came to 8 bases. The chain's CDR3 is CASSLENREETQYF. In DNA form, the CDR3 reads TGTGCCAGCAGCTTAGAAAACAGGGAAGAGACCCAGTACTTC.

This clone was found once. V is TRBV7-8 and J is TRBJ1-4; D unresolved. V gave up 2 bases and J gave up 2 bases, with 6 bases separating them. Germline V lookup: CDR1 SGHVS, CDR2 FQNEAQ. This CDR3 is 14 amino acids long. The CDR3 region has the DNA TGTGCCAGCAGCTTACGGGTTACTAATGAAAAACTGTTTTTT. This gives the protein CASSLRVTNEKLFF.

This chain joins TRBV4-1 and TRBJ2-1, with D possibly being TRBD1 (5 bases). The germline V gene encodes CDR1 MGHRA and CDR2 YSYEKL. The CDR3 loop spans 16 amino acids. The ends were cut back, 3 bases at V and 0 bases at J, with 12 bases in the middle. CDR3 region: CASSHPRASSYNEQFF. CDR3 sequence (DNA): TGCGCCAGCAGCCACCCCAGGGCTAGCTCCTACAATGAGCAGTTCTTC.

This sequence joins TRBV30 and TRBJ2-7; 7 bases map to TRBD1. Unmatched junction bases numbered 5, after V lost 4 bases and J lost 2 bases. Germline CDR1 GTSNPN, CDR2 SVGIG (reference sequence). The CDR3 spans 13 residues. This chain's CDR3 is CAWTDRNPYEQYF. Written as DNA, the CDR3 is TGTGCCTGGACGGACAGGAATCCCTACGAGCAGTACTTC.

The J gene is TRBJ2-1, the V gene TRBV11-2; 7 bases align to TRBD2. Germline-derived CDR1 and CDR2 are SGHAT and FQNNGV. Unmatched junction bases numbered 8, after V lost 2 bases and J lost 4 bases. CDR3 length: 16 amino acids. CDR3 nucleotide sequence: TGTGCCAGCAGCTTATACCAGCGGGGTCCTTACAATGAGCAGTTCTTC. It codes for CASSLYQRGPYNEQFF.

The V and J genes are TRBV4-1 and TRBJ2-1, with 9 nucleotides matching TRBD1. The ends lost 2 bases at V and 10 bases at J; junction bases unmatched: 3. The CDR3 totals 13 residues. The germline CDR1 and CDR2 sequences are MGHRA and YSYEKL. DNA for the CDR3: TGCGCCAGCAGCCAATGGACAGGGGAGGAGCAGTTCTTC. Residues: CASSQWTGEEQFF.

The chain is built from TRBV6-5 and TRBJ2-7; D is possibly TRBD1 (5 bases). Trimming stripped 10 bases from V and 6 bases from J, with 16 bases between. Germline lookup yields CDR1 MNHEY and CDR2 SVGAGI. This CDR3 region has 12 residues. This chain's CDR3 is CATRTSLSEQYF. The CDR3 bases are TGTGCCACAAGGACATCCCTTAGCGAGCAGTACTTC.

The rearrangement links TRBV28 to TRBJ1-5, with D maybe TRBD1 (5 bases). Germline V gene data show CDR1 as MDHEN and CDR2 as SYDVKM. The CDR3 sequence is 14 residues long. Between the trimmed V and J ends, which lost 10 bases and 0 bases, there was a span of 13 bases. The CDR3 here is CATTDSYSNQPQHF. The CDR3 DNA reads TGTGCCACCACCGACAGCTATAGCAATCAGCCCCAGCATTTT.

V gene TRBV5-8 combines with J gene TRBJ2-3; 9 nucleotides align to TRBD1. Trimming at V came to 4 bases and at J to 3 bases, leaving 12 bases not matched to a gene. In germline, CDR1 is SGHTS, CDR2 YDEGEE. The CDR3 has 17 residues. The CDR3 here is CASSPPWEQGATDTQYF. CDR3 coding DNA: TGTGCCAGCAGCCCTCCTTGGGAACAGGGGGCGACAGATACGCAGTATTTT.

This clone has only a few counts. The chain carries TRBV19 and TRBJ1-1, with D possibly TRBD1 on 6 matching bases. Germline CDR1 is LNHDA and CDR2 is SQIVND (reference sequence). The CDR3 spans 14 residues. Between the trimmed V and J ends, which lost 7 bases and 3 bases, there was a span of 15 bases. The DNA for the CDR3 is TGTGCCAGTAAAATACAGGGTAGGGACACTGAAGCTTTCTTT. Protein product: CASKIQGRDTEAFF.

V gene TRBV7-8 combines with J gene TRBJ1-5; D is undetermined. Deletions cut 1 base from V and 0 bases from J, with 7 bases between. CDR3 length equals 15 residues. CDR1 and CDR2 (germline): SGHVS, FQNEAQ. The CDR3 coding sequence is TGTGCCAGCAGCTTAGGGAGAAATAGCAATCAGCCCCAGCATTTT. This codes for CASSLGRNSNQPQHF.